What follows are 3 T cell receptor beta chains derived from one specimen sequenced in a study of blood T cell repertoires in COVID-19. Data came from immunoSEQ multiplex PCR; TCRdb stores just in-frame clones and leaves some out. The table includes some 37,000 clones, about nine tenths detected once. Sequenced: peripheral blood. Receptors originate from a man aged 70-80 years with acute or convalescent COVID-19.

The chain employs TRBV5-4 and TRBJ2-6; a weak D match, TRBD2 (5 bases). Deletions cut 6 bases from V and 3 bases from J, with 10 bases between. The CDR3 is 14 amino acids. Germline V CDR1 and CDR2: SGHNT, YYREEE (reference sequence). In DNA form, the CDR3 reads TGTGCCAGCAAGGGAGATAGTGGGGCCAACGTCCTGACTTTC. Its protein product is CASKGDSGANVLTF.

This chain links TRBV29-1 with TRBJ2-2; a possible D gene is TRBD2 (5 bases). V was cut by 7 bases and J by 9 bases, with 27 bases left in between. The CDR3 covers 16 residues. The germline V gene encodes CDR1 SQVTM and CDR2 ANQGSEA. CDR3 residues: CSAAEGSSMLIRELFF. The CDR3 DNA reads as TGCAGCGCCGCCGAGGGTAGCTCGATGTTAATTCGGGAGCTGTTTTTT.

V usage is TRBV7-3 and J usage is TRBJ1-1; TRBD1 agrees at 8 bases. Germline CDR1 reads SGHTA; CDR2 reads FQGTGA. CDR3 length: 12 residues. J was trimmed by 11 bases and V by 3 bases; bases with no gene match: 5. As DNA, the CDR3 is TGTGCCAGCAGCTTGGCAGGGGGCGTCGCTTTCTTT. Amino acids: CASSLAGGVAFF.